Listed here are 21 T cell receptor beta chains from one sample, sequenced in a study of shared clonotypes between healthy human individuals. Measured with immunoSEQ multiplex PCR; TCRdb has only the in-frame clones, and not every one. The sample contains roughly 1,800,000 clones, about 95% of which appear only once. CD8 cells classed as naive were CD45RO-negative and positively selected for CCR7, excluding terminally differentiated effector memory CD45RA+ cells. Material: naive CD8+ T cells sorted from blood. The receptors were gathered from a man between 18 and 29 years old in good health.

The CDR3 reads CASSWGDRGDEQYF. The CDR3 DNA sequence: TGTGCCAGCAGCTGGGGGGACAGGGGAGACGAGCAGTACTTC. J is TRBJ2-7 and V is TRBV7-9, with 10 bases that match TRBD1. The CDR3 runs to 14 residues. The V and J ends lost 4 bases and 5 bases, in that order; junction bases with no gene match: 5. Germline V lookup: CDR1 SEHNR, CDR2 FQNEAQ (reference sequence).

The chain joins TRBV27 to TRBJ1-6; no reliable D call. The length of the CDR3 is 13 residues. Germline CDR1 MNHEY, CDR2 SMNVEV (reference sequence). Between the trimmed V and J ends, which lost 5 bases and 12 bases, there was a span of 14 bases. Here the CDR3 DNA reads TGTGCCAGCAGTCTCCAAGCGTATGGACCCCTCCACTTT. Amino acids: CASSLQAYGPLHF.

The J gene is TRBJ2-3, the V gene TRBV4-1; D gene unclear. The germline V gene encodes CDR1 MGHRA and CDR2 YSYEKL. This CDR3 spans 17 amino acids. Trimming removed 1 base from V and 0 bases from J, with 14 bases in between. The CDR3 sequence: CASSQVSSVGSTDTQYF. DNA for the CDR3: TGCGCCAGCAGCCAAGTTTCTTCAGTAGGTAGCACAGATACGCAGTATTTT.

The chain has TRBV6-5 and TRBJ2-2, with D possibly called TRBD1 or TRBD2 (5 bases each). Looked up from germline, CDR1 is MNHEY and CDR2 is SVGAGI. Trimming left V 0 bases short and J 13 bases short, with 15 bases between. The length of the CDR3 is 14 residues. The CDR3 bases are TGTGCCAGCAGTTACTCGAGAGGGGCCTCAGGGCTGTTTTTT. Translation: CASSYSRGASGLFF.

Points on this clone: Other DNA sequences in the same sample also yield this CDR3. The V call is TRBV5-1, the J call TRBJ2-7, with D possibly matching TRBD1 (5 bases). This CDR3 region has 15 residues. The V end lost 0 bases, the J end lost 0 bases, and 10 bases lay between the germline ends. Germline CDR1 reads SGHRS; CDR2 reads YFSETQ. The CDR3 reads CASSLERGSSYEQYF. DNA of the CDR3: TGCGCCAGCAGCTTGGAAAGGGGCTCCTCCTACGAGCAGTACTTC.

This chain uses TRBV2 with TRBJ2-7, with 9 positions matching TRBD2. The length of the CDR3 is 14 residues. V was pared by 11 bases and J by 1 base, with 9 bases of the junction left unmatched. The V gene's germline CDR1 is SNHLY and CDR2 FYNNEI. CDR3 in DNA: TGTGCCGAAAGAGGGCTAGCGGGGTCCTACGAGCAGTACTTC. Residues: CAERGLAGSYEQYF.

The CDR3 DNA reads as TGTGCCAGCAGCACCGCTGTACTAGCCAAAAACATTCAGTACTTC. Translated, it gives CASSTAVLAKNIQYF. The chain carries TRBV21-1 and TRBJ2-4; the table assigns TRBD2, which was not confirmed against the DNA. TRBV21-1 is termed a pseudogene. CDR3 length equals 15 residues.

Only one count was recorded for this clone. The chain uses TRBV7-9 and TRBJ2-2, with TRBD1 matching 7 bases. In germline, CDR1 is SEHNR, CDR2 FQNEAQ (reference sequence). The CDR3 consists of 15 residues. V was clipped by 3 bases and J by 4 bases; unmatched bases: 5. The CDR3: CASSFGDSTTGELFF. The CDR3 DNA is TGTGCCAGCAGCTTCGGGGACAGCACCACCGGGGAGCTGTTTTTT.

The V and J genes are TRBV4-1 and TRBJ2-2; D remains unclear. V was trimmed by 1 base and J by 3 bases, leaving 9 bases between them. The CDR3 has 15 amino acids. Germline CDR1 is MGHRA and CDR2 is YSYEKL. CDR3: CASSQVSRDTGELFF. Written as DNA, the CDR3 is TGCGCCAGCAGCCAAGTATCTAGGGACACCGGGGAGCTGTTTTTT.

This chain uses TRBV2 with TRBJ2-1; TRBD1 might be the D (6 bases). The CDR3 contains 16 residues. Trimming took off 2 bases at V and 0 bases at J, with 11 bases between the two ends. From germline, CDR1 is SNHLY and CDR2 FYNNEI. The CDR3 loop is CASSEKIQGSYNEQFF. The DNA of the CDR3 is TGTGCCAGCAGTGAAAAGATACAGGGCTCCTACAATGAGCAGTTCTTC. Complete variable domain (other parts from reference TRBV2 and TRBJ2-1): EPEVTQTPSHQVTQMGQEVILRCVPISNHLYFYWYRQILGQKVEFLVSFYNNEISEKSEIFDDQFSVERPDGSNFTLKIRSTKLEDSAMYFCASSEKIQGSYNEQFFGPGTRLTVL.

Turning to this clone: Distinct nucleotide sequences in the sample also encode this CDR3. Here the CDR3 reads CASSLEGSYEQYF. The CDR3 DNA sequence: TGTGCCAGCAGCTTGGAGGGATCCTACGAGCAGTACTTC. This chain links TRBV13 with TRBJ2-7, with D tentatively TRBD2 (6 bases). The CDR3 totals 13 residues. CDR1 and CDR2 from the germline V gene are PRHDT and FYEKMQ (reference sequence). With 3 bases removed from V and 1 base from J, the gap between germline ends came to 7 bases.

The chain has TRBV7-6 and TRBJ2-3, with 9 bases aligning to TRBD2. The germline V gene has CDR1 SGHVS and CDR2 FNYEAQ. The CDR3 spans 17 residues. Trimming at V came to 1 base and at J to 5 bases, leaving 10 bases not matched to a gene. The CDR3 region is CASSLGSGGSHLDTQYF. The CDR3 nucleotides read TGTGCCAGCAGCTTAGGGAGCGGGGGGTCGCATCTAGATACGCAGTATTTT.

This sequence joins TRBV6-5 and TRBJ2-1; D is unresolved. V was shortened by 6 bases and J by 4 bases, with 16 bases between the two germline ends. Per germline, CDR1 MNHEY and CDR2 SVGAGI. This CDR3 is built from 15 residues. For the CDR3, the DNA is TGTGCCAGCAGCCGCCGTGGCAGCGTGTACAATGAGCAGTTCTTC. It yields the protein CASSRRGSVYNEQFF.

The V gene is TRBV6-6, the J gene TRBJ2-5; D unresolved. The length of the CDR3 is 13 residues. Trimming left V 6 bases short and J 4 bases short, with 12 bases between. CDR1 and CDR2 (germline): MNHNY, SVGAGI (reference sequence). Here the CDR3 DNA reads TGTGCCAGCAGCCAGTACGGCCCAGAGACCCAGTACTTC. Encoded protein: CASSQYGPETQYF.

The chain combines TRBV9 with TRBJ2-3; TRBD2 might be the D (5 bases). Looked up from germline, CDR1 is SGDLS and CDR2 is YYNGEE. CDR3 length: 16 residues. The V and J ends lost 0 bases and 2 bases respectively, with 13 bases between them. The DNA of the CDR3 is TGTGCCAGCAGCGTAGCTGAGGGCCCCGACACAGATACGCAGTATTTT. Translation gives CASSVAEGPDTDTQYF.

The V call is TRBV4-2, the J call TRBJ2-7, with D perhaps TRBD2 (7 bases). V was clipped by 0 bases and J by 7 bases, with 25 bases between them. The CDR3 is 18 residues long. Germline V gene sequence: CDR1 LGHNA, CDR2 YNFKEQ. In nucleotides, the CDR3 is TGTGCCAGCAGCCAAGAGATGATGGCGCGGGGGCCCTTCGGTGAGCAGTACTTC. Translation gives CASSQEMMARGPFGEQYF.

This clone was observed a few times. This rearrangement joins TRBV19 to TRBJ1-1; a weak D match, TRBD1 (5 bases). V lost 6 bases to trimming and J lost 7 bases, with 12 bases between them. The CDR3 runs 12 residues. Per germline, CDR1 LNHDA and CDR2 SQIVND (reference sequence). The CDR3 loop reads CASSGRGYEAFF. CDR3 bases: TGTGCCAGTAGCGGGAGGGGTTATGAAGCTTTCTTT.

This chain links TRBV4-2 with TRBJ1-4; D might be TRBD1 (5 bases). The V end was cut by 0 bases, the J end by 4 bases, with 15 bases between. Germline CDR1 is LGHNA and CDR2 is YNFKEQ. The CDR3 is 17 residues long. For the CDR3, the DNA is TGTGCCAGCAGCCAAGATCTTGACAGAGGATTTAATGAAAAACTGTTTTTT. Its protein product is CASSQDLDRGFNEKLFF.

J is TRBJ2-3 and V is TRBV27; D is perhaps TRBD2 (5 bases). The germline V gene encodes CDR1 MNHEY and CDR2 SMNVEV (reference sequence). The CDR3 is 15 amino acids. The V end was cut by 3 bases, the J end by 5 bases, with 15 bases between. The CDR3 nucleotides are TGTGCCAGCAGTTTCCGACGGGGAGTTGAAGATACGCAGTATTTT. Protein sequence: CASSFRRGVEDTQYF.

This clone has just one count. The same CDR3 also results from other DNA sequences found in this sample. CDR3 region: CASSPGGENTEAFF. The CDR3 coding sequence is TGTGCCAGCAGTCCGGGGGGGGAGAACACTGAAGCTTTCTTT. The chain recombines TRBV28 with TRBJ1-1; tentative D call: TRBD1 (5 bases). Between the trimmed V and J ends, which lost 5 bases and 1 base, there was a span of 11 bases. Germline CDR1 and CDR2: MDHEN and SYDVKM. This CDR3 region has 14 residues.

In DNA form, the CDR3 reads TGCGCCAGCAGCCAAGACGTCGAATCGGCGGACTATGGCTACACCTTC. Residues: CASSQDVESADYGYTF. The rearrangement uses TRBV4-1 and TRBJ1-2; D remains unclear. V was cut by 0 bases and J by 3 bases, with 14 bases left in between. The CDR3 covers 16 residues. Looked up from germline, CDR1 is MGHRA and CDR2 is YSYEKL.